The 30 T cell receptor beta chains given below trace back to one sample, sequenced in a study of T cell changes during pregnancy in multiple sclerosis. The table came from immunoSEQ multiplex PCR; TCRdb's copy has only in-frame clones and leaves some out. The sample lists roughly 66,000 clones, 92% seen once, with roughly 2.2% in the top ten. This specimen consisted of peripheral blood, obtained in the first trimester of pregnancy. These receptors all come from a female donor with multiple sclerosis, enrolled in a pregnancy study.

V gene TRBV7-3 combines with J gene TRBJ2-2; 10 bases fit TRBD2. The CDR3 length is 19 residues. V lost 4 bases and J lost 3; bases outside the gene matches: 14. Per germline, CDR1 SGHTA and CDR2 FQGTGA. This chain's CDR3 is CASSSLAGEAGIYTGELFF. The CDR3 nucleotides are TGTGCCAGCAGCTCGCTAGCGGGAGAAGCTGGAATTTACACCGGGGAGCTGTTTTTT. The whole variable domain, filled in from reference TRBV7-3 and TRBJ2-2, reads GAGVSQTPSNKVTEKGKYVELRCDPISGHTALYWYRQSLGQGPEFLIYFQGTGAADDSGLPNDRFFAVRPEGSVSTLKIQRTERGDSAVYLCASSSLAGEAGIYTGELFFGEGSRLTVL.

This clone came up once. The rearrangement joins TRBV7-2 to TRBJ1-4; possible D gene TRBD1, 6 bases. This CDR3 region has 16 residues. V gave up 3 bases and J gave up 8 bases, with 19 bases separating them. The germline CDR1 and CDR2 sequences are SGHTA and FQGNSA. As DNA, the CDR3 is TGTGCCAGCAGCTTGACCCGGACAGAGTTGAAAGAAAAACTGTTTTTT. Translation: CASSLTRTELKEKLFF.

CDR3 residues: CASSLRVGGGLAGQNTDTQYF. The CDR3 DNA reads as TGTGCCAGCAGCTTAAGAGTAGGAGGAGGACTAGCGGGACAAAACACAGATACGCAGTATTTT. The chain joins TRBV13 to TRBJ2-3; the match to TRBD2 covers 12 bases. J was trimmed by 2 bases and V by 2 bases; bases with no gene match: 17. The CDR3 is made up of 21 amino acids. Germline V CDR1 and CDR2: PRHDT, FYEKMQ (reference sequence).

The V gene is TRBV2, the J gene TRBJ2-5, with TRBD2 matching 8 bases. V lost 1 base, J lost 3 bases, and 7 bases stayed unmatched. Germline lookup yields CDR1 SNHLY and CDR2 FYNNEI. The CDR3 length is 16 residues. CDR3 loop: CASSEGLGTRKETQYF. The CDR3 bases are TGTGCCAGCAGTGAAGGTTTAGGGACTAGGAAAGAGACCCAGTACTTC.

This chain joins TRBV29-1 and TRBJ2-5, with 8 bases fitting TRBD2. The CDR3 runs 13 residues. Trimming took 3 bases from V and 4 from J; bases not matched to a gene: 4. CDR1 and CDR2 (germline): SQVTM, ANQGSEA. The CDR3 DNA is TGCAGCGTTGATAGTCTAGCGGGAGAGACCCAGTACTTC. It codes for CSVDSLAGETQYF.

The genes are TRBV11-2 and TRBJ2-1; 11 nucleotides agree with TRBD2. Germline V CDR1 and CDR2: SGHAT, FQNNGV. Trimming took 4 bases from V and 3 from J; bases not matched to a gene: 2. The length of the CDR3 is 15 residues. The CDR3 loop reads CASSSTSGGYNEQFF. DNA of the CDR3: TGTGCCAGCAGCTCCACTAGCGGGGGCTACAATGAGCAGTTCTTC.

The CDR3 spells CASSQSEAPRAGEETYEQYF. In DNA form, the CDR3 reads TGCGCCAGCAGTCAATCGGAGGCCCCGAGGGCGGGAGAGGAGACTTACGAGCAGTACTTC. V and J are TRBV23-1 and TRBJ2-7; the match to TRBD2 covers 7 bases. TRBV23-1 belongs to the ORF category, with a function that is uncertain. The CDR3 consists of 20 residues. Germline trimming cut 0 bases from V and 4 bases from J; bases unmatched to any gene: 21.

The chain uses TRBV19 and TRBJ1-5; 7 bases line up with TRBD1. The CDR3 runs to 17 residues. CDR1 and CDR2 from the germline V gene are LNHDA and SQIVND (reference sequence). V gave up 8 bases and J gave up 4 bases; unmatched junction bases: 17. The CDR3 here is CASAFYQGGARNQPQHF. The CDR3 region has the DNA TGTGCCAGTGCTTTTTATCAGGGGGGCGCGAGGAATCAGCCCCAGCATTTT.

This chain connects TRBV9 to TRBJ2-7; 7 nucleotides line up with TRBD1. CDR1 and CDR2 (germline): SGDLS, YYNGEE. Trimming at V came to 4 bases and at J to 3 bases, leaving 7 bases not matched to a gene. The CDR3 extends over 14 amino acids. In DNA form, the CDR3 reads TGTGCCAGCAGCCTCCGGGACAGCCTCTACGAGCAGTACTTC. Its translation is CASSLRDSLYEQYF.

V gene TRBV5-5 combines with J gene TRBJ2-2; 10 bases agree with TRBD2. With V trimmed by 5 bases and J by 7 bases, 8 bases remained unmatched. Germline V CDR1 and CDR2: SGHKS, YYEKEE (reference sequence). The CDR3 spans 15 residues. This chain's CDR3 is CASRVGLATGGELFF. CDR3 DNA: TGTGCCAGCAGAGTGGGACTAGCGACGGGCGGGGAGCTGTTTTTT.

The rearrangement links TRBV7-2 to TRBJ2-7; perhaps TRBD1 as D (6 bases). The CDR3 length is 15 residues. Germline V gene data show CDR1 as SGHTA and CDR2 as FQGNSA. V lost 7 bases and J lost 3, with 19 bases in between. CDR3 in amino acids: CASNPSTGSNYEQYF. CDR3 in DNA: TGTGCCAGCAACCCCTCGACAGGATCTAACTACGAGCAGTACTTC.

V and J are TRBV18 and TRBJ2-1, with TRBD2 identical over 11 bases. V was clipped by 3 bases and J by 9 bases; unmatched bases: 10. Germline V gives CDR1 KGHSH, CDR2 LQKENI. The CDR3 totals 16 residues. CDR3 residues: CASSPPLLAGVIEQFF. For the CDR3, the DNA is TGTGCCAGCTCACCCCCCCTACTAGCGGGAGTAATTGAGCAGTTCTTC.

V is TRBV9 and J is TRBJ2-2; 10 positions match TRBD2. CDR1 and CDR2 from the germline V gene are SGDLS and YYNGEE. V trimming: 0 bases; J trimming: 5 bases; junction bases outside the gene matches: 10. There are 18 residues in the CDR3. The chain's CDR3 is CASSVVGGAGGKTGELFF. In nucleotides, the CDR3 is TGTGCCAGCAGCGTAGTCGGTGGAGCGGGAGGGAAAACCGGGGAGCTGTTTTTT.

The V gene is TRBV6-1, the J gene TRBJ1-5; no firm D call. Germline V gives CDR1 MNHNS, CDR2 SASEGT. V was clipped by 1 base and J by 2 bases, with 9 bases between them. The CDR3 is 15 amino acids. The chain's CDR3 is CASSEGPRGNQPQHF. For the CDR3, the DNA is TGTGCCAGCAGTGAAGGGCCGCGGGGCAATCAGCCCCAGCATTTT.

This chain joins TRBV7-3 and TRBJ2-5; TRBD2 matches at 9 bases. The CDR3 covers 17 residues. Germline values: CDR1 SGHTA, CDR2 FQGTGA. After removal of 5 bases from V and 5 bases from J, the junction contained 15 bases not matched to a gene. The CDR3 DNA reads TGTGCCAGCAGCCCCGGCGCGGCGGGAGGGCCAGGGGAGACCCAGTACTTC. Translating it yields CASSPGAAGGPGETQYF.

The chain has TRBV5-8 and TRBJ2-3, with D uncertain. The CDR3 runs to 13 residues. CDR1 and CDR2 from the germline V gene are SGHTS and YDEGEE. V lost 0 bases to trimming and J lost 10 bases, with 12 bases between them. In nucleotides, the CDR3 is TGTGCCAGCAGCTTGGGGGCCCTGACGTCGCAGTATTTT. Translating it yields CASSLGALTSQYF.

CDR3 DNA: TGTGCCAGCAATGACAGGGGAAGGACAGATACGCAGTATTTT. Protein sequence: CASNDRGRTDTQYF. V gene TRBV6-1 combines with J gene TRBJ2-3, with 8 bases identical to TRBD1. Germline V gives CDR1 MNHNS, CDR2 SASEGT. V gave up 7 bases and J gave up 3 bases; unmatched junction bases: 6. This CDR3 is 14 amino acids long.

The chain employs TRBV9 and TRBJ2-1, with 11 bases lining up with TRBD2. Unmatched junction bases numbered 22, after V lost 2 bases and J lost 9 bases. CDR3 length: 20 amino acids. Germline assignment: CDR1 SGDLS and CDR2 YYNGEE. The CDR3 is CASSVRGGLAGGYYSSEQFF. The CDR3 DNA sequence: TGTGCCAGCAGCGTTCGGGGGGGTTTAGCGGGAGGGTACTACTCCAGTGAGCAGTTCTTC.

This clone was counted a few times. The chain carries TRBV29-1 and TRBJ1-1, with TRBD1 matching 7 bases. The CDR3 runs to 12 residues. After removal of 7 bases from V and 0 bases from J, the junction contained 2 bases not matched to a gene. CDR1 and CDR2 (germline): SQVTM, ANQGSEA. The CDR3 nucleotides are TGCAGCGCCGACAGGGTGAACACTGAAGCTTTCTTT. Translation gives CSADRVNTEAFF.

This clone appeared a few times. This chain joins TRBV6-5 and TRBJ1-5; D is unclear. Germline V gene lookup returns CDR1 MNHEY and CDR2 SVGAGI. Trimming took off 6 bases at V and 0 bases at J, with 6 bases between the two ends. This CDR3 is 13 amino acids long. Here the CDR3 reads CASREGSNQPQHF. The CDR3 DNA reads TGTGCCAGCAGAGAGGGTAGCAATCAGCCCCAGCATTTT.

The CDR3 sequence is CASSPSDNIPPRGTTDTQYF. In DNA form, the CDR3 reads TGTGCCAGCTCCCCCAGCGACAACATTCCCCCGCGGGGGACGACAGATACGCAGTATTTT. The chain combines TRBV13 with TRBJ2-3; 7 bases match TRBD2. The trim removed 8 bases at V and 3 bases at J, leaving 26 bases unmatched. CDR3 size: 20 residues. CDR1 PRHDT and CDR2 FYEKMQ come from the germline V gene (reference sequence).

V and J are TRBV6-1 and TRBJ1-2; 8 bases agree with TRBD1. CDR3 length: 14 residues. The germline CDR1 and CDR2 sequences are MNHNS and SASEGT. With V trimmed by 7 bases and J by 0 bases, 4 bases remained unmatched. The CDR3 loop is CASMRTGPNYGYTF. The CDR3 DNA reads TGTGCCAGCATGAGGACAGGGCCTAACTATGGCTACACCTTC.

The genes are TRBV6-5 and TRBJ2-1; TRBD2 matches 8 bases. Germline lookup yields CDR1 MNHEY and CDR2 SVGAGI. Trimming took 7 bases from V and 9 from J; bases not matched to a gene: 14. This CDR3 region has 15 residues. In DNA, the CDR3 is TGTGCCAGCAAAAGACAGCCTAGCGGGCCGGGTGAGCAGTTCTTC. As protein: CASKRQPSGPGEQFF.

J is TRBJ2-1 and V is TRBV28; 11 bases fit TRBD1. The CDR3 consists of 15 residues. Germline V gene data show CDR1 as MDHEN and CDR2 as SYDVKM. V was clipped by 6 bases and J by 4 bases; unmatched bases: 5. The CDR3 loop is CASSPGQGGYNEQFF. In DNA, the CDR3 is TGTGCCAGCAGCCCGGGACAGGGGGGTTACAATGAGCAGTTCTTC.

This clone was detected once. This chain uses TRBV19 with TRBJ2-2; no clear D. Germline loops: CDR1 LNHDA, CDR2 SQIVND (reference sequence). Trimming shortened V by 1 base and J by 2 bases, and 5 bases separated the two germline ends. This CDR3 spans 14 amino acids. CDR3 amino acids: CASSIGANTGELFF. Here the CDR3 DNA reads TGTGCCAGTAGTATAGGGGCCAACACCGGGGAGCTGTTTTTT.

The genes are TRBV29-1 and TRBJ2-1, with 12 bases identical to TRBD2. J lost 7 bases, V lost 5 bases, and 6 bases had no gene match. There are 14 residues in the CDR3. Germline V gene lookup returns CDR1 SQVTM and CDR2 ANQGSEA. The CDR3 loop is CSVPLAGGWNEQFF. Written as DNA, the CDR3 is TGCAGCGTTCCCCTAGCGGGAGGGTGGAATGAGCAGTTCTTC.

The gene calls are TRBV2 and TRBJ2-1; no definite D call. CDR3 length equals 16 residues. V shed 6 bases and J shed 0 bases, with 15 bases lying between them. The germline gives CDR1 SNHLY, CDR2 FYNNEI. The CDR3 coding sequence is TGTGCCAGCAGCAGAAGAGGATTGAGCTCCTACAATGAGCAGTTCTTC. Encoded protein: CASSRRGLSSYNEQFF.

This clone was seen just once. CDR3 DNA sequence: TGCGCCAGCAGCCAAGATATGACATCCTACAATGAGCAGTTCTTC. Translating gives CASSQDMTSYNEQFF. The chain recombines TRBV4-3 with TRBJ2-1; no clear D gene. This CDR3 contains 15 residues. V lost 0 bases and J lost 1, with 7 bases in between. CDR1 and CDR2 (germline): LGHNA, YSLEER.

V usage is TRBV7-9 and J usage is TRBJ2-5, with 9 bases aligning to TRBD1. This CDR3 is built from 15 residues. V lost 4 bases, J lost 1 base, and 4 bases stayed unmatched. CDR1 and CDR2 (germline): SEHNR, FQNEAQ (reference sequence). The CDR3, as DNA: TGTGCCAGCAGCTCCGGGACAGGGCTCCAAGAGACCCAGTACTTC. This encodes CASSSGTGLQETQYF.

This chain links TRBV7-6 with TRBJ1-1; D is possibly TRBD1 (5 bases). The CDR3 has 15 amino acids. V was trimmed by 0 bases and J by 2 bases, leaving 10 bases between them. The V gene's germline CDR1 is SGHVS and CDR2 FNYEAQ. CDR3 bases: TGTGCCAGCAGCTTAGCGGGGCAGGGTAACACTGAAGCTTTCTTT. Protein: CASSLAGQGNTEAFF. Looking up the rest from reference TRBV7-6 and TRBJ1-1 gives the full variable domain: GAGVSQSPRYKVTKRGQDVALRCDPISGHVSLYWYRQALGQGPEFLTYFNYEAQQDKSGLPNDRFSAERPEGSISTLTIQRTEQRDSAMYRCASSLAGQGNTEAFFGQGTRLTVV.